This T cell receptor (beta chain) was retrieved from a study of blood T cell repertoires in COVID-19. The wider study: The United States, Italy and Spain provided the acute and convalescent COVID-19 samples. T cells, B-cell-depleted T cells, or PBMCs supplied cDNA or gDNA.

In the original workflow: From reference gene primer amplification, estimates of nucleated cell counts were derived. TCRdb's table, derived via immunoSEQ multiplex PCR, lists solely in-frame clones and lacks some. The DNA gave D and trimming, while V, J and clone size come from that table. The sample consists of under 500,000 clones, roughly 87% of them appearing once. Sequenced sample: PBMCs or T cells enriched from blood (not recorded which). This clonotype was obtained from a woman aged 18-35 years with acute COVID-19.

CDR3 sequence: CASSPTGDSSYEQYF. The CDR3 DNA is TGTGCCAGCAGTCCAACAGGGGACAGCTCCTACGAGCAGTACTTC. The chain employs TRBV6-5 and TRBJ2-7, with TRBD1 matching over 7 bases. V shed 5 bases and J 0 bases; nucleotides not matched to a gene: 7. Germline CDR1 is MNHEY and CDR2 is SVGAGI. The CDR3 loop spans 15 amino acids.